This passage covers 21 T cell receptor beta chains from one sample sequenced in a study of cytomegalovirus exposure and HLA in healthy donors (dated by TCRdb to about 2017). The method behind the library was the immunoSEQ multiplex PCR assay. A mixture of 60 forward primers for TCR Vbeta segments and 13 reverse primers for TCR Jbeta segments was used in the multiplex PCR. This is the immuneACCESS table as TCRdb keeps it, with only in-frame sequences that have V and J called. A part of the clones is gone; compared with another copy, unresolved V genes explain less than half, and the rest is unexplained. For this sample there are about 250,000 clones; roughly 80% appear just once. The ten biggest clones cover about 0.28% of the sample. The specimen was PBMCs. The receptors were gathered from a girl aged 2-9 years in good health and CMV-seronegative.

This sequence joins TRBV10-3 and TRBJ2-1; tentative D call: TRBD2 (5 bases). CDR3 length: 11 residues. Germline lookup yields CDR1 ENHRY and CDR2 SYGVKD. The V and J ends lost 9 bases and 10 bases respectively, with 13 bases between them. The CDR3 here is CAIWVTGEQFF. CDR3 bases: TGTGCCATTTGGGTTACGGGGGAGCAGTTCTTC.

This clone was seen a handful of times. The chain joins TRBV12-5 to TRBJ1-1; 7 bases agree with TRBD1. CDR3 length: 14 amino acids. With 7 bases clipped from V and 5 bases from J, the junction kept 10 bases outside the gene matches. Germline V gene data show CDR1 as LGHNT and CDR2 as FRNRAP. The CDR3 DNA reads as TGTGCTAGTGACAGCAGGGGGAGAGGGACTGAAGCTTTCTTT. Translating gives CASDSRGRGTEAFF.

This clone has only one observation. V is TRBV29-1 and J is TRBJ2-2; 15 positions match TRBD2. Per the germline V gene, CDR1 is SQVTM and CDR2 is ANQGSEA. The CDR3 consists of 16 residues. Trimming removed 5 bases from V and 4 bases from J; junction bases left unmatched: 5. The CDR3 is CSVSRTSGRVTGELFF. Written as DNA, the CDR3 is TGCAGCGTTAGCCGGACTAGCGGGAGGGTCACCGGGGAGCTGTTTTTT.

This clone occurred a few times. This chain connects TRBV6-5 to TRBJ2-3, with 8 bases that match TRBD2. CDR3 size: 16 residues. Germline V gives CDR1 MNHEY, CDR2 SVGAGI. Trimming removed 0 bases from V and 0 bases from J; junction bases left unmatched: 2. The CDR3 DNA is TGTGCCAGCAGTTACTCGGTAGCGGGAAGCACAGATACGCAGTATTTT. It translates to CASSYSVAGSTDTQYF.

V and J are TRBV2 and TRBJ1-5, with 7 bases matching TRBD1. In germline, CDR1 is SNHLY, CDR2 FYNNEI. With V trimmed by 3 bases and J by 4 bases, 3 bases remained unmatched. This CDR3 is built from 14 residues. The CDR3 region is CASSDEQGNQPQHF. CDR3 in DNA: TGTGCCAGCAGTGATGAACAGGGGAATCAGCCCCAGCATTTT.

The chain links TRBV5-4 to TRBJ2-3; perhaps TRBD2 as D (5 bases). The CDR3 runs to 15 residues. Trimming shortened V by 3 bases and J by 2 bases, and 13 bases separated the two germline ends. Germline CDR1 reads SGHNT; CDR2 reads YYREEE (reference sequence). CDR3 sequence reads: CASSSGLRATDTQYF. CDR3 coding DNA: TGTGCCAGCAGCTCGGGGTTAAGGGCCACAGATACGCAGTATTTT.

This chain links TRBV18 with TRBJ1-5; possible D gene TRBD1, 6 bases. CDR1 and CDR2 from the germline V gene are KGHSH and LQKENI. The CDR3 has 16 amino acids. Trimming removed 5 bases from V and 3 bases from J, with 17 bases in between. CDR3 DNA sequence: TGTGCCAGCTCATCCAGTAAGGACAGCTACAATCAGCCCCAGCATTTT. The encoded protein is CASSSSKDSYNQPQHF.

Details on this clone: Other DNA sequences from this sample encode an identical CDR3 as well. The chain recombines TRBV6-5 with TRBJ1-5; tentatively, D is TRBD1 (5 bases). Looked up from germline, CDR1 is MNHEY and CDR2 is SVGAGI. Trimming removed 6 bases from V and 6 bases from J, with 12 bases in between. CDR3 length: 13 amino acids. CDR3 nucleotide sequence: TGTGCCAGCAGGGCAGGGTATGGTCAGCCCCAGCATTTT. Translated: CASRAGYGQPQHF.

V usage is TRBV28 and J usage is TRBJ2-7, with 9 positions matching TRBD2. The junction had 7 bases not matched to a gene; V was cut back by 5 bases and J by 5 bases. This CDR3 is built from 14 residues. The germline CDR1 and CDR2 sequences are MDHEN and SYDVKM. CDR3 sequence reads: CASSTVAGENEQYF. In DNA form, the CDR3 reads TGTGCCAGCAGTACAGTAGCGGGAGAAAACGAGCAGTACTTC.

A word on this clone: Germline is not matched at one junction end, which may reflect a read error. The chain recombines TRBV7-9 with TRBJ1-2; D may be TRBD1 (5 bases). CDR1 SEHNR and CDR2 FQNEAQ come from the germline V gene (reference sequence). The CDR3 is 13 amino acids. CDR3 sequence: CSSSFQTEYGYTF. The CDR3 DNA reads TGTTCCAGCAGCTTCCAGACAGAATATGGCTACACCTTC.

This sequence joins TRBV2 and TRBJ2-3; TRBD2 is a possible D gene (7 bases). V lost 7 bases and J lost 0, with 14 bases in between. From germline, CDR1 is SNHLY and CDR2 FYNNEI. This CDR3 contains 15 residues. The CDR3: CASTLGGASTDTQYF. Written as DNA, the CDR3 is TGTGCCAGCACCCTAGGGGGGGCTAGCACAGATACGCAGTATTTT.

The gene calls are TRBV9 and TRBJ1-6, with a possible D match to TRBD1 (5 bases). The ends were cut back, 2 bases at V and 7 bases at J, with 10 bases in the middle. Germline CDR1 SGDLS, CDR2 YYNGEE. The CDR3 sequence is 14 residues long. The CDR3 region has the DNA TGTGCCAGCAGCGTGGGGGGGACCAATTCACCCCTCCACTTT. Translating gives CASSVGGTNSPLHF.

The chain combines TRBV7-9 with TRBJ2-3; 11 bases are a match to TRBD2. Germline CDR1 and CDR2: SEHNR and FQNEAQ (reference sequence). The CDR3 is 15 amino acids. Trimming removed 6 bases from V and 3 bases from J; junction bases left unmatched: 5. This CDR3 reads CASRELAGATDTQYF. CDR3 in DNA: TGTGCCAGCAGGGAACTAGCGGGAGCGACAGATACGCAGTATTTT. Using reference TRBV7-9 and TRBJ2-3 for the parts outside the CDR3, the full variable domain is DTGVSQNPRHKITKRGQNVTFRCDPISEHNRLYWYRQTLGQGPEFLTYFQNEAQLEKSRLLSDRFSAERPKGSFSTLEIQRTEQGDSAMYLCASRELAGATDTQYFGPGTRLTVL.

The chain combines TRBV2 with TRBJ1-3; a possible D gene is TRBD1 (6 bases). The CDR3 runs 15 residues. Trimming stripped 7 bases from V and 5 bases from J, with 18 bases between. Germline CDR1 SNHLY, CDR2 FYNNEI. The DNA of the CDR3 is TGTGCCAGCATTTACAATGGGGGACATAGAAACACCATATATTTT. Translated: CASIYNGGHRNTIYF.

This clone was detected once. The chain employs TRBV19 and TRBJ2-7; a possible D gene is TRBD1 (5 bases). CDR1 and CDR2 from the germline V gene are LNHDA and SQIVND (reference sequence). Trimming pared 10 bases from V and 6 bases from J, leaving 19 bases between. This CDR3 region has 13 residues. This chain's CDR3 is CATKGWVVGEQYF. CDR3 DNA sequence: TGTGCCACCAAGGGGTGGGTGGTCGGCGAGCAGTACTTC.

The chain couples TRBV11-2 to TRBJ2-2; a weak D match, TRBD1 (5 bases). Trimming shortened V by 5 bases and J by 0 bases, and 13 bases separated the two germline ends. Germline loops: CDR1 SGHAT, CDR2 FQNNGV. The CDR3 spans 16 residues. CDR3 amino acids: CASSRTGFANTGELFF. DNA of the CDR3: TGTGCCAGCAGCAGAACAGGTTTCGCGAACACCGGGGAGCTGTTTTTT.

In nucleotides, the CDR3 is TGTGCCAGCAAGGCCTCTGGCGGGGGGGCCCCCGGGGAGCTGTTTTTT. Encoded protein: CASKASGGGAPGELFF. V and J are TRBV6-4 and TRBJ2-2; 9 bases map to TRBD2. Trimming cost V 7 bases and J 6 bases; bases outside gene matches: 12. The V gene's germline CDR1 is MRHNA and CDR2 SNTAGT. The CDR3 has 16 amino acids.

This chain connects TRBV28 to TRBJ2-3; 10 bases map to TRBD2. V was pared by 6 bases and J by 6 bases, with 9 bases of the junction left unmatched. CDR3 length: 15 residues. Per the germline V gene, CDR1 is MDHEN and CDR2 is SYDVKM. CDR3 protein: CASRNLAGARDTQYF. The CDR3 DNA sequence: TGTGCCAGCAGGAACCTAGCGGGAGCGAGGGATACGCAGTATTTT. The whole variable domain, remainder taken from reference TRBV28 and TRBJ2-3, is DVKVTQSSRYLVKRTGEKVFLECVQDMDHENMFWYRQDPGLGLRLIYFSYDVKMKEKGDIPEGYSVSREKKERFSLILESASTNQTSMYLCASRNLAGARDTQYFGPGTRLTVL.

CDR3 DNA sequence: TGTGCCAGCCTGGGGCCGGGCTATGGCTACACCTTC. Translating gives CASLGPGYGYTF. The V call is TRBV5-4, the J call TRBJ1-2; D is possibly TRBD1 (5 bases). Deletions cut 7 bases from V and 4 bases from J, with 11 bases between. This CDR3 is built from 12 residues. Per the germline V gene, CDR1 is SGHNT and CDR2 is YYREEE (reference sequence).

The rearrangement links TRBV6-6 to TRBJ2-1; 9 positions match TRBD1. V was pared by 2 bases and J by 3 bases, with 5 bases of the junction left unmatched. The CDR3 has 16 residues. CDR1 is MNHNY and CDR2 is SVGAGI in the germline V gene (reference sequence). The CDR3 nucleotides are TGTGCCAGCAGTTACAGCGGGACAGGGTTCTACAATGAGCAGTTCTTC. It specifies CASSYSGTGFYNEQFF.

This clone was observed a few times. The rearrangement uses TRBV9 and TRBJ1-2, with D uncertain. The CDR3 spans 14 residues. Trimming left V 2 bases short and J 6 bases short, with 14 bases between. Germline loops: CDR1 SGDLS, CDR2 YYNGEE. Here the CDR3 reads CASSVRAHSDGYTF. In nucleotides, the CDR3 is TGTGCCAGCAGCGTGCGGGCTCACTCGGATGGCTACACCTTC.